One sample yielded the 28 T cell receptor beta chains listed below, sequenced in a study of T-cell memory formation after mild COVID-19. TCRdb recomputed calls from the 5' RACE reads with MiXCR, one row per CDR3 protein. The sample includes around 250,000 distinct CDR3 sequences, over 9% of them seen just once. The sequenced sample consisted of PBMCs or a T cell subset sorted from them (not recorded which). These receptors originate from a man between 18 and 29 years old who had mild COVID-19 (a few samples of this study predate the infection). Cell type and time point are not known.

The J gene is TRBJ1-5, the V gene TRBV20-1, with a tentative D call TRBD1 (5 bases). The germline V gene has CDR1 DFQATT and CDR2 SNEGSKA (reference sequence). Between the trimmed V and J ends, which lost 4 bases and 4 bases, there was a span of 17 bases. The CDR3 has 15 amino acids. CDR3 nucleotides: TGCAGTGCTATATCCGGGGCCGTAAAGAATCAGCCCCAGCATTTT. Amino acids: CSAISGAVKNQPQHF.

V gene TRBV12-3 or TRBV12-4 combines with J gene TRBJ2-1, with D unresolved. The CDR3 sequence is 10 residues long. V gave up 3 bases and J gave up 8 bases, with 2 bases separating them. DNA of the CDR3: TGTGCCAGCAGTTTTTATGAGCAGTTCTTC. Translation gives CASSFYEQFF.

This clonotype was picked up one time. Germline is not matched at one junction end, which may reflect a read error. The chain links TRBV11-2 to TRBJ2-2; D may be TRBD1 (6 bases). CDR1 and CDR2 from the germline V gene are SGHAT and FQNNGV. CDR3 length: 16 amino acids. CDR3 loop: CASSLPGHKNTGEMFF. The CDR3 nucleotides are TGTGCCAGCTCCCTTCCGGGACACAAAAACACCGGGGAGATGTTTTTT.

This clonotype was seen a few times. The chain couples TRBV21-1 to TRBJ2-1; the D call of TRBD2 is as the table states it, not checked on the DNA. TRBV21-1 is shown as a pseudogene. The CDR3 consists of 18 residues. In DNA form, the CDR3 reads TGTGCCAGCAGCAAAAAGAAGACTAGCGGGGGGTTGGACAATGAGCAGTTCTTC. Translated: CASSKKKTSGGLDNEQFF.

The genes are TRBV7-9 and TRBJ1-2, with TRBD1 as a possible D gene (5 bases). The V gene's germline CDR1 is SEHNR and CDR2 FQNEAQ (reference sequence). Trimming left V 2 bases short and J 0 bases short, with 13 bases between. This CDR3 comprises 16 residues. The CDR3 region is CASSLNRDRANYGYTF. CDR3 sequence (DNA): TGTGCCAGCAGCTTAAACCGGGACCGAGCTAACTATGGCTACACCTTC.

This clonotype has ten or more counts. For the CDR3, the DNA is TGTGCCAGCAGCCCACAGGGCGCCGGGGAGCTGTTTTTT. Encoded protein: CASSPQGAGELFF. This chain uses TRBV7-9 with TRBJ2-2, with D perhaps matching TRBD1 (6 bases). Trimming cost V 5 bases and J 6 bases, with 10 bases left between them. The CDR3 contains 13 residues. Germline V lookup: CDR1 SEHNR, CDR2 FQNEAQ (reference sequence).

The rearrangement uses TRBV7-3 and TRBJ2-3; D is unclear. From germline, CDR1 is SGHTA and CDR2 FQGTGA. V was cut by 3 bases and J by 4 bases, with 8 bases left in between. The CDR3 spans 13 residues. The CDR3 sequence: CASSFREADTQYF. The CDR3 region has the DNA TGTGCCAGCAGCTTTAGGGAAGCAGATACGCAGTATTTT.

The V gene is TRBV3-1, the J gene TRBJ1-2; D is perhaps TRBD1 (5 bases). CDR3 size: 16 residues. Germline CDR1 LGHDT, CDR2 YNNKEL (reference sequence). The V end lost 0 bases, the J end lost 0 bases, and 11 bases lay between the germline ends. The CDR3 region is CASSQDLGRPNYGYTF. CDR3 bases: TGTGCCAGCAGCCAAGATTTGGGACGGCCTAACTATGGCTACACCTTC.

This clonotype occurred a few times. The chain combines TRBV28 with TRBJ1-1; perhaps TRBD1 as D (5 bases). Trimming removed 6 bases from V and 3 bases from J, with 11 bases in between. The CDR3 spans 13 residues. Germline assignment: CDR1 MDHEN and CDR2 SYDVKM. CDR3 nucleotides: TGTGCCAGCAGCTCCGGGGCTTACACTGAAGCTTTCTTT. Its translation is CASSSGAYTEAFF.

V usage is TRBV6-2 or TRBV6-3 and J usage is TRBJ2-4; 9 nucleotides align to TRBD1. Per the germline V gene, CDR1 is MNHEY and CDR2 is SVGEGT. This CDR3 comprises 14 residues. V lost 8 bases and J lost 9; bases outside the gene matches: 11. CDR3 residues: CASHLDRGMVIQYF. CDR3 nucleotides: TGTGCCAGCCATTTAGACAGGGGGATGGTCATTCAGTACTTC.

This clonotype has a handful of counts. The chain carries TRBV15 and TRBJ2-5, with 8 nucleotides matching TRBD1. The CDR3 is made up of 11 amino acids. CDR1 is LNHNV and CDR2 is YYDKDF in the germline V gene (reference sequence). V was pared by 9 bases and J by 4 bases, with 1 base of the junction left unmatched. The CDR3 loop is CATGQGETQYF. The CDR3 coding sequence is TGTGCCACAGGACAGGGAGAGACCCAGTACTTC. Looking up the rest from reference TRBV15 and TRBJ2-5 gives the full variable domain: DAMVIQNPRYQVTQFGKPVTLSCSQTLNHNVMYWYQQKSSQAPKLLFHYYDKDFNNEADTPDNFQSRRPNTSFCFLDIRSPGLGDTAMYLCATGQGETQYFGPGTRLLVL.

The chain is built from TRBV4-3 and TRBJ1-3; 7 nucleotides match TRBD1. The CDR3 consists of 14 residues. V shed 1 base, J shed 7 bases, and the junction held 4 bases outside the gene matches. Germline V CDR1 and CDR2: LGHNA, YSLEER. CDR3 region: CASSQVTRGNTIYF. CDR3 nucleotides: TGCGCCAGCAGCCAAGTGACCAGGGGGAACACCATATATTTT.

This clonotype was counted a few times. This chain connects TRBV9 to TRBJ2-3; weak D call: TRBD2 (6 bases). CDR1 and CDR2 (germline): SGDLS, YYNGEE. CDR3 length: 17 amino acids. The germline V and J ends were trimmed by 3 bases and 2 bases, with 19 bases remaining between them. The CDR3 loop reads CASSALKTRGITDTQYF. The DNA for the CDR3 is TGTGCCAGCAGCGCGCTTAAGACTAGGGGAATCACAGATACGCAGTATTTT.

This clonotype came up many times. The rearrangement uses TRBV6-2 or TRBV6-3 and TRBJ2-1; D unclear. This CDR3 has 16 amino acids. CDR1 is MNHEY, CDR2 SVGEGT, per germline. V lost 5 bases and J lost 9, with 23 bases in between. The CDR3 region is CASSPPIGLDRGEQFF. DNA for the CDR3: TGTGCCAGCAGTCCCCCTATCGGCCTAGACCGAGGTGAGCAGTTCTTC.

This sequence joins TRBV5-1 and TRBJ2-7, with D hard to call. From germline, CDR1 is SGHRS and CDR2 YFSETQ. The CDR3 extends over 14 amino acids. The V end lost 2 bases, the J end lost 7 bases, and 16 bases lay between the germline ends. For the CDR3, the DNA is TGCGCCAGCAGCTTCCGAGGCCCCACACGGGAGCAGTACTTC. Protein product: CASSFRGPTREQYF.

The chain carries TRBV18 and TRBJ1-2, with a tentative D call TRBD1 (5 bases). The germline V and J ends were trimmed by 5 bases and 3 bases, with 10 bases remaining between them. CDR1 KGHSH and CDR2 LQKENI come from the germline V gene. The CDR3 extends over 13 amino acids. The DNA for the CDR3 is TGTGCCAGCTCAACTGACAGAGACTATGGCTACACCTTC. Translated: CASSTDRDYGYTF.

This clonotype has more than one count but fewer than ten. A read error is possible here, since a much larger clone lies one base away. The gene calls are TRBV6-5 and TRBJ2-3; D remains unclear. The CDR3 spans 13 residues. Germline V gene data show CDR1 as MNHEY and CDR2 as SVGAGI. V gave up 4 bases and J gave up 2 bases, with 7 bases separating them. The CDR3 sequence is CASSCDNTDTQYF. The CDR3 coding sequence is TGTGCCAGCAGTTGTGACAACACAGATACGCAGTATTTT.

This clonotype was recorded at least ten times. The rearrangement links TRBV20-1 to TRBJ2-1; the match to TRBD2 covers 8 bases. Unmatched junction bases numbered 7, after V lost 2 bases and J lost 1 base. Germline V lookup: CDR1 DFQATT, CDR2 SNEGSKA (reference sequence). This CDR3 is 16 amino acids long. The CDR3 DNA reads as TGCAGTGCTAGATCCCCGGGGGGGGGTTCCTACAATGAGCAGTTCTTC. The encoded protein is CSARSPGGGSYNEQFF.

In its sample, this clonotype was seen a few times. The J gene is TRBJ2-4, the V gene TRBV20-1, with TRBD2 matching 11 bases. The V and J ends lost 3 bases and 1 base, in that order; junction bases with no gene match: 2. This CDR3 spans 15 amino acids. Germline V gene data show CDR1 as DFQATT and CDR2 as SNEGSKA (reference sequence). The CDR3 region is CSASSGGAAKNIQYF. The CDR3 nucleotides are TGCAGTGCTAGTAGCGGGGGGGCGGCCAAAAACATTCAGTACTTC.

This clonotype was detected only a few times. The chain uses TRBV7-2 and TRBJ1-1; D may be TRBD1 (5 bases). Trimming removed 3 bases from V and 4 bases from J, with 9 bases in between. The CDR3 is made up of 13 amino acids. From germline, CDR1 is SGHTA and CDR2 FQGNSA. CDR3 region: CASSLVGTTEAFF. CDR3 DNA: TGTGCCAGCAGCTTGGTTGGGACCACTGAAGCTTTCTTT.

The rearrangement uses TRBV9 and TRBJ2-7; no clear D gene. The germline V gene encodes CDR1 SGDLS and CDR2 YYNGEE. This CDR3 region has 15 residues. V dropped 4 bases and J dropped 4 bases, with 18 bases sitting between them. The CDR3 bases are TGTGCCAGCAGCCCCCGATTGATCGGCCTATACGAGCAGTACGTC. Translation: CASSPRLIGLYEQYV.

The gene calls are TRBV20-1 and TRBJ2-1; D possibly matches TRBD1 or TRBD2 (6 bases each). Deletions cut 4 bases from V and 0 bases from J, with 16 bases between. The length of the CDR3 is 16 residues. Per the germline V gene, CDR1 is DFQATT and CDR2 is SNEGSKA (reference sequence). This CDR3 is CSATPTGAPSYNEQFF. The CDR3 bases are TGCAGTGCTACCCCTACGGGGGCCCCCTCCTACAATGAGCAGTTCTTC.

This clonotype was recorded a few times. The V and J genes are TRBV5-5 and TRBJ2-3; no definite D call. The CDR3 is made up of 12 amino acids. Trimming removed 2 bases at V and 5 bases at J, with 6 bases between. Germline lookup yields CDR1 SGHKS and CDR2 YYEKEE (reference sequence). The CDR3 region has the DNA TGTGCCAGCAGCTTCGTGCAAGATACGCAGTATTTT. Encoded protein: CASSFVQDTQYF.

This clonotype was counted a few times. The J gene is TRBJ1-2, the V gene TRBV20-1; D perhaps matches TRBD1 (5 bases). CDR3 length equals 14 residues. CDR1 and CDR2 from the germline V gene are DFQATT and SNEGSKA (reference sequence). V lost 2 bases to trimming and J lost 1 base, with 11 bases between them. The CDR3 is CSARNQGDNYGYTF. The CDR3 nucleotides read TGCAGTGCTAGAAACCAGGGTGATAACTATGGCTACACCTTC.

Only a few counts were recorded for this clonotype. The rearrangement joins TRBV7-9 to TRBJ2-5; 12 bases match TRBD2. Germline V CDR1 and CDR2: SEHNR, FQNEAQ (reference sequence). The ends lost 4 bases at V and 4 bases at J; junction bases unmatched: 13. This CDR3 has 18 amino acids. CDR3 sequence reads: CASSSASGGAFEGETQYF. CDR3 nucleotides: TGTGCCAGCAGCTCTGCTAGCGGGGGGGCATTCGAGGGAGAGACCCAGTACTTC. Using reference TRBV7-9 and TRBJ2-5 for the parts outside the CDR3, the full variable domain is DTGVSQNPRHKITKRGQNVTFRCDPISEHNRLYWYRQTLGQGPEFLTYFQNEAQLEKSRLLSDRFSAERPKGSFSTLEIQRTEQGDSAMYLCASSSASGGAFEGETQYFGPGTRLLVL.

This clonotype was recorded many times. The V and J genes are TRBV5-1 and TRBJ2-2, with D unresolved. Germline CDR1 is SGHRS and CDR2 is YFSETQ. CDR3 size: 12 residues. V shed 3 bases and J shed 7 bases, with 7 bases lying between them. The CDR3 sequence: CASSSEVGELFF. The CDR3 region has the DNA TGCGCCAGCAGCTCAGAGGTCGGGGAGCTGTTTTTT.

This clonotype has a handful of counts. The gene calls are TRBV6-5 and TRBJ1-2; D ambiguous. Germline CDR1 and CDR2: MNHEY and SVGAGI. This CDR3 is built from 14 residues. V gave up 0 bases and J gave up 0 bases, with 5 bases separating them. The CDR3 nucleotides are TGTGCCAGCAGTTACTCGGATGCTAACTATGGCTACACCTTC. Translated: CASSYSDANYGYTF.

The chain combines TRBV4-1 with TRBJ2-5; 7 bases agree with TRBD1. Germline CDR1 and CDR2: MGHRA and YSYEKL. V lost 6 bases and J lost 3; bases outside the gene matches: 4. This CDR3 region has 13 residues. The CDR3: CASRATGKETQYF. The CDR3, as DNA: TGCGCCAGCAGGGCGACAGGGAAAGAGACCCAGTACTTC.